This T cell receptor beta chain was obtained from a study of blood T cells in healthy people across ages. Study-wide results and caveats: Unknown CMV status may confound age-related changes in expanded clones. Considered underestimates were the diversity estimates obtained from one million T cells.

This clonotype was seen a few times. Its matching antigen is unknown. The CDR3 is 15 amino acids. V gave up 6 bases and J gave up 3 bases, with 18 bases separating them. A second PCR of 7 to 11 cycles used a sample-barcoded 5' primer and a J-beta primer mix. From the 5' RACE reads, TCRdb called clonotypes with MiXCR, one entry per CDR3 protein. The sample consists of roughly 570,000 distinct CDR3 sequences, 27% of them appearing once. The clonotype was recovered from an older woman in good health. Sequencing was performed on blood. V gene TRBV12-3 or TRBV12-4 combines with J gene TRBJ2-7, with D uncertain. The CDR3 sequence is CASSPTVTLHYEQYF. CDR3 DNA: TGTGCCAGCAGCCCAACAGTCACCCTACACTACGAGCAGTACTTC.